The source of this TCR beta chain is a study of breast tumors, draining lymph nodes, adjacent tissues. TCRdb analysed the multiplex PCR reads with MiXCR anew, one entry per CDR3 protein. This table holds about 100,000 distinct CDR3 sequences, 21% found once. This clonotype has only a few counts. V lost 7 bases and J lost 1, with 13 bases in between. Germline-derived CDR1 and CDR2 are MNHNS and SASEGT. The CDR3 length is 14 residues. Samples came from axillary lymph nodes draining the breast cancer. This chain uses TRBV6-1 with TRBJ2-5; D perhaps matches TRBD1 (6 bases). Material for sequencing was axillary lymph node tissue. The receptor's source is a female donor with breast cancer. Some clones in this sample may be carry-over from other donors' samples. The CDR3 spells CASMLGTPQETQYF. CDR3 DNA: TGTGCCAGCATGCTCGGGACACCCCAAGAGACCCAGTACTTC.